The clone carrying this T cell receptor beta chain was detected only a few times. This record belongs to a study of T cells in Graves' hyperthyroidism and ophthalmopathy. RNA transcripts served as the template for amplifying TCR beta CDR3 regions. HTBI primers were employed in a first-round RT-PCR of the TCR CDR3. TCRdb used MiXCR to reprocess the multiplex PCR reads, holding one entry per CDR3 protein. The sample records a few hundred thousand distinct CDR3 sequences, 35% to 55% being singletons. CDR1 and CDR2 from the germline V gene are LGHDT and YNNKEL (reference sequence). The CDR3 contains 18 residues. V dropped 7 bases and J dropped 0; count of bases not matched to a gene: 12.

The V gene is TRBV3-1, the J gene TRBJ2-6; 7 nucleotides agree with TRBD2. Source material: peripheral blood or thyroid tissue (not recorded which). This clonotype originated in a young woman with Graves' hyperthyroidism. CDR3 sequence (DNA): TGTGCCAGCACAAACTCCGGGACGGGAGGCTCTGGGGCCAACGTCCTGACTTTC. The encoded protein is CASTNSGTGGSGANVLTF.